This is a list of T cell receptor beta chains from one sample in a study of cytomegalovirus exposure and HLA in healthy donors. The repertoire was sequenced with immunoSEQ multiplex PCR; TCRdb's copy has only in-frame clones and lacks some. This table lists 150,000 or so clones. Source material: PBMCs. The receptors here all came from a young man in good health and CMV-seronegative. Both conserved end residues are part of each CDR3. The D gene is left open where the match is weak.

j_call cdr3_length v_call d_call cdr3_aa cdr3_nt
TRBJ2-6 15 TRBV5-6 NA CASSVRVSGANVLTF TGTGCCAGCAGCGTCCGGGTCTCTGGGGCCAACGTCCTGACTTTC
TRBJ2-5 14 TRBV19 NA CASSSTTGLETQYF TGTGCCAGTAGTAGCACTACAGGGTTGGAGACCCAGTACTTC
TRBJ2-1 15 TRBV5-4 TRBD2 CASSRGLAGANEQFF TGTGCCAGCAGCCGAGGACTAGCGGGAGCCAATGAGCAGTTCTTC
TRBJ2-7 14 TRBV27 TRBD2 CASKDSGGSYEQYF TGTGCCAGCAAGGACAGCGGGGGTTCCTACGAGCAGTACTTC
TRBJ1-1 16 TRBV6-5 NA CASSYGPVGLNTEAFF TGTGCCAGCAGTTACGGGCCGGTGGGTTTGAACACTGAAGCTTTCTTT
TRBJ2-1 15 TRBV19 NA CASSMGSSSYNEQFF TGTGCCAGTAGTATGGGGAGTAGCTCCTACAATGAGCAGTTCTTC
TRBJ1-6 15 TRBV9 NA CASSVGQSGDSPLHF TGTGCCAGCAGCGTAGGGCAGTCCGGGGATTCACCCCTCCACTTT
TRBJ2-7 15 TRBV6-6 TRBD2 CASSYGGTSGYEQYF TGTGCCAGCAGTTACGGGGGGACTAGCGGCTACGAGCAGTACTTC
TRBJ1-6 14 TRBV5-4 NA CASSGRQHNSPLHF TGTGCCAGCAGCGGGCGACAGCATAATTCACCCCTCCACTTT
TRBJ2-2 14 TRBV2 NA CASSGPYPTGELFF TGTGCCAGCTCTGGGCCGTACCCCACCGGGGAGCTGTTTTTT
TRBJ1-1 15 TRBV11-3 NA CASSLGRGEDTEAFF TGTGCCAGCAGCTTAGGAAGAGGGGAGGACACTGAAGCTTTCTTT
TRBJ2-7 13 TRBV21-1 NA CASRQNSSYEQYF TGTGCCAGCAGGCAGAACAGCTCCTACGAGCAGTACTTC